This T cell receptor beta chain was retrieved from a study of shared clonotypes between healthy human individuals. The CDR3 is 14 amino acids. Germline V gene lookup returns CDR1 MNHEY and CDR2 SMNVEV (reference sequence). The ends were cut back, 7 bases at V and 8 bases at J, with 18 bases in the middle. Sequencing was performed with immunoSEQ multiplex PCR; in TCRdb, only in-frame clones are kept and a portion is missing. The sample carries approximately 2.5 million clones, roughly 92% recorded once. Source material: naive CD4+ T cells sorted from blood. Noted subset: CD45RA+ positively selected. The V call is TRBV27, the J call TRBJ2-1; D is perhaps TRBD1 (5 bases). This clonotype was obtained from a man aged 18 to 35 in good health. CDR3 protein: CASNPVGQGYEQFF. The DNA of the CDR3 is TGTGCCAGCAACCCCGTGGGGCAGGGATATGAGCAGTTCTTC.